What follows are 2 T cell receptor beta chains derived from one specimen sequenced in a study of OX40 agonist ivuxolimab in advanced cancers. Repertoires were generated with immunoSEQ multiplex PCR, while TCRdb's copy carries only in-frame clones and drops some. Counted here are 70,000 to 75,000 clones, around 84% occurring once; the ten biggest clones make up around 1.1%. The sequences come from CD4+ or CD8+ T cells sorted from blood, collected in a trial of the OX40 agonist ivuxolimab. These receptors all stem from an adult with an advanced solid tumor such as melanoma, head and neck, liver or kidney cancer.

This rearrangement joins TRBV6-5 to TRBJ2-2; no clear D gene. V lost 2 bases to trimming and J lost 6 bases, with 13 bases between them. Germline CDR1 MNHEY, CDR2 SVGAGI. This CDR3 has 15 residues. In DNA form, the CDR3 reads TGTGCCAGCAGTTACCAGCCTAGTCGTCCCGGGGAGCTGTTTTTT. It translates to CASSYQPSRPGELFF.

CDR3 region: CASSEYGVGYAFF. Here the CDR3 DNA reads TGTGCCAGCAGTGAATATGGGGTCGGGTATGCTTTCTTT. V and J are TRBV25-1 and TRBJ1-1, with D unresolved. V was trimmed by 0 bases and J by 11 bases, leaving 13 bases between them. Germline loops: CDR1 MGHDK, CDR2 SYGVNS. The CDR3 has 13 amino acids.